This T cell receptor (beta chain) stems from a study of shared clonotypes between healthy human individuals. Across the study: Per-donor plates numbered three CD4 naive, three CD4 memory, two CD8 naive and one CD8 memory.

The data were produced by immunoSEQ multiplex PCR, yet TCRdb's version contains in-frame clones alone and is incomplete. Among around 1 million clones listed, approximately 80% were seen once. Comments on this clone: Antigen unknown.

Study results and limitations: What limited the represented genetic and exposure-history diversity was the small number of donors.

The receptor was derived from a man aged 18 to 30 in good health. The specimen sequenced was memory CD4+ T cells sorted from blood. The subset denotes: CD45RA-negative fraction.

CDR3 loop: CASSLRIGAEAFF. In nucleotides, the CDR3 is TGCGCCAGCAGCTTGCGGATCGGGGCTGAAGCTTTCTTT. V is TRBV5-1 and J is TRBJ1-1; D is unclear. The V end was cut by 1 base, the J end by 6 bases, with 10 bases between. Per the germline V gene, CDR1 is SGHRS and CDR2 is YFSETQ. The CDR3 loop spans 13 amino acids. Looking up the rest from reference TRBV5-1 and TRBJ1-1 gives the full variable domain: KAGVTQTPRYLIKTRGQQVTLSCSPISGHRSVSWYQQTPGQGLQFLFEYFSETQRNKGNFPGRFSGRQFSNSRSEMNVSTLELGDSALYLCASSLRIGAEAFFGQGTRLTVV.